Sequencing of this T cell receptor (beta chain) was carried out in a study of neurological immune-mediated disorders. Study-wide findings and caveats: Healthy controls had more TCR clonal expansion than multiple sclerosis, which showed the least, whereas HTLV-1-associated myelopathy showed the most.

TCRdb reprocessed the 5' RACE reads with MiXCR, giving one entry per CDR3 protein. The sample yields under 40,000 distinct CDR3 sequences, about 13% seen once. Looked up from germline, CDR1 is LGHNA and CDR2 is YSLEER. The CDR3 is 17 residues long. The V end lost 0 bases, the J end lost 0 bases, and 12 bases lay between the germline ends. This clonotype is medium-sized. Its antigen is as yet unknown. Stated time point: longitudinal time-point 2. Unsorted libraries were generated from 2 million PBMCs held at -80 degrees C. The sequenced material came from PBMCs. The TCR comes from a woman in her 40s in good health. The chain carries TRBV4-3 and TRBJ2-1, with D unclear. The CDR3 DNA is TGCGCCAGCAGCCAAGAAGCCCGGTTGAGCTCCTACAATGAGCAGTTCTTC. This encodes CASSQEARLSSYNEQFF.